Below, 29 T cell receptor beta chains from the same sample are listed, as sequenced in a study of regulatory T cells in long-lasting Graves disease (dated by TCRdb to the early 2020s). Library preparation used multiplex PCR. Sequencing was performed on an Illumina HiSeq 4000. TCR beta libraries were built with iRepertoire HTBI primers and Arm-PCR amplification of CDR3 regions. TCRdb cleaned the public reads at Q25 with fastp, built clones with MiXCR and kept in-frame beta chains. Rows merge per CDR3 protein into single entries with the most common DNA and genes. The table for this sample lists around 330,000 distinct CDR3 sequences; about 18% of them were counted only once. About 40% of the sample is taken by the ten largest. The sample's time point label, in plain terms: newly diagnosed GD, antithyroid drugs for less than 3 months. For both TCR sequencing and RNA sequencing, RNA was extracted from PBMCs using TRIzol.

The material was peripheral blood mononuclear cells (PBMCs), obtained at new diagnosis, from a patient treated with antithyroid drugs. The receptor set was obtained from a female donor with Graves disease.

This clonotype appeared many times. The chain links TRBV6-1 to TRBJ1-5; D not certain. Per the germline V gene, CDR1 is MNHNS and CDR2 is SASEGT. Deletions cut 8 bases from V and 2 bases from J, with 13 bases between. This CDR3 is 14 amino acids long. The CDR3 bases are TGTGCCAGCTCAGCGGGTTACGGCAATCAGCCCCAGCATTTT. Translated: CASSAGYGNQPQHF.

V is TRBV12-5 and J is TRBJ2-7; weak D call: TRBD1 (6 bases). CDR1 LGHNT and CDR2 FRNRAP come from the germline V gene. This CDR3 comprises 12 residues. Deletions cut 5 bases from V and 4 bases from J, with 9 bases between. The CDR3 coding sequence is TGTGCTAGTGGTAAACAGGGATACGAGCAGTACTTC. This encodes CASGKQGYEQYF.

This clonotype occurred a few times. The chain uses TRBV10-3 and TRBJ2-1; 8 bases align to TRBD1. Germline values: CDR1 ENHRY, CDR2 SYGVKD. The V gene end was trimmed by 3 bases and the J gene end by 7 bases; junction bases not matched to a gene: 8. The CDR3 has 15 residues. The CDR3: CAISDWDRTRNEQFF. CDR3 DNA: TGTGCCATCAGTGACTGGGACAGGACCCGAAATGAGCAGTTCTTC.

A remark on this clonotype: Only one base separates this from a far larger clonotype, so it likely reflects a read error. The chain combines TRBV11-2 with TRBJ2-5; D gene uncertain. The end of the DNA aligns better with TRBJ2-7, so the J call may be wrong. The CDR3 has 14 residues. In germline, CDR1 is SGHAT, CDR2 FQNNGV. The CDR3 reads CASSPSYGTSEQYF. The CDR3 DNA reads as TGTGCCAGCAGCCCATCTTATGGTACCTCCGAGCAGTACTTC.

The sample holds many counts of this clonotype. The rearrangement uses TRBV20-1 and TRBJ2-3; D is unresolved. Germline V gives CDR1 DFQATT, CDR2 SNEGSKA (reference sequence). V was trimmed by 3 bases and J by 6 bases, leaving 16 bases between them. CDR3 length: 14 residues. CDR3 amino acids: CSASAGLDGDTQYF. The CDR3 DNA follows: TGCAGTGCTAGTGCCGGGTTGGACGGGGATACGCAGTATTTT.

This clonotype was picked up a small number of times. No conserved phenylalanine or tryptophan is present at the end of the CDR3, so a read error is the likely explanation. The chain carries TRBV13 and TRBJ1-1; D uncertain. V was trimmed by 2 bases and J by 5 bases, leaving 12 bases between them. The length of the CDR3 is 14 residues. The germline V gene encodes CDR1 PRHDT and CDR2 FYEKMQ (reference sequence). DNA of the CDR3: TGTGCCAGCAGCTTAACCCGGAGCAGTACTGAAGCTTTCTCT. Amino acid sequence: CASSLTRSSTEAFS.

The chain combines TRBV29-1 with TRBJ2-5; the D is unclear. V gave up 6 bases and J gave up 1 base, with 12 bases separating them. The germline V gene has CDR1 SQVTM and CDR2 ANQGSEA. The CDR3 totals 13 residues. The CDR3 DNA reads as TGCAGCGTGGATTATACATTCCAAGAGACCCAGTACTTC. Translation gives CSVDYTFQETQYF. Together with reference TRBV29-1 and TRBJ2-5, the CDR3 gives the full variable domain: SAVISQKPSRDICQRGTSLTIQCQVDSQVTMMFWYRQQPGQSLTLIATANQGSEATYESGFVIDKFPISRPNLTFSTLTVSNMSPEDSSIYLCSVDYTFQETQYFGPGTRLLVL.

This clonotype was observed a handful of times. This chain uses TRBV5-1 with TRBJ2-5; no firm D call. V lost 0 bases, J lost 5 bases, and 23 bases lay in between. The CDR3 length is 18 residues. Germline-derived CDR1 and CDR2 are SGHRS and YFSETQ. The CDR3 is CASSLGYADTPAGETQYF. CDR3 coding DNA: TGCGCCAGCAGCTTGGGATACGCTGACACCCCCGCCGGGGAGACCCAGTACTTC.

The V gene is TRBV4-1, the J gene TRBJ2-1; D unresolved. Germline values: CDR1 MGHRA, CDR2 YSYEKL. The length of the CDR3 is 15 residues. V was clipped by 0 bases and J by 1 base, with 7 bases between them. Here the CDR3 reads CASSQDKGSYNEQFF. CDR3 bases: TGCGCCAGCAGCCAAGATAAGGGTTCCTACAATGAGCAGTTCTTC.

This clonotype was found many times. The rearrangement links TRBV5-6 to TRBJ2-2, with 14 bases aligning to TRBD2. The ends lost 2 bases at V and 4 bases at J; junction bases unmatched: 1. Germline V gene lookup returns CDR1 SGHDT and CDR2 YYEEEE. The CDR3 length is 16 residues. Here the CDR3 DNA reads TGTGCCAGCAGCTTCGGGACTAGCGGGAGCACCGGGGAGCTGTTTTTT. Translating it yields CASSFGTSGSTGELFF.

This clonotype was picked up many times. The V call is TRBV11-3, the J call TRBJ1-1; TRBD1 aligns across 7 bases. The CDR3 is 14 amino acids. The germline V gene encodes CDR1 SGHNT and CDR2 YENEEA. V trimming: 10 bases; J trimming: 3 bases; junction bases outside the gene matches: 11. Here the CDR3 DNA reads TGTGCCACCTCCGGACAGGCAACTTACACTGAAGCTTTCTTT. It specifies CATSGQATYTEAFF.

This clonotype was seen at least ten times. V and J are TRBV9 and TRBJ1-2; no firm D call. The germline V gene encodes CDR1 SGDLS and CDR2 YYNGEE. Trimming cost V 0 bases and J 1 base, with 10 bases left between them. This CDR3 contains 15 residues. Here the CDR3 reads CASSVGLAFNYGYTF. The CDR3 region has the DNA TGTGCCAGCAGCGTAGGTCTGGCTTTTAACTATGGCTACACCTTC.

This clonotype was recorded at least ten times. V is TRBV10-3 and J is TRBJ2-1, with 11 bases that match TRBD2. The V gene end was trimmed by 2 bases and the J gene end by 8 bases; junction bases not matched to a gene: 8. This CDR3 is 16 amino acids long. Germline V gene sequence: CDR1 ENHRY, CDR2 SYGVKD. The CDR3 spells CAISEPRTSGSDEQFF. The CDR3 nucleotides read TGTGCCATCAGTGAGCCTCGGACTAGCGGGTCCGATGAGCAGTTCTTC.

This clonotype has a handful of counts. This probably arose from a read error, given a far larger clone one base away. The V call is TRBV2, the J call TRBJ2-3; 8 bases are shared with TRBD1. Germline V gene data show CDR1 as SNHLY and CDR2 as FYNNEI. The CDR3 length is 16 residues. The CDR3 loop reads CASSPRTGKDTDTRYF. Written as DNA, the CDR3 is TGTGCCAGCAGTCCCCGGACAGGGAAGGACACAGATACGCGGTATTTT.

This clonotype appeared a few times. The chain is built from TRBV20-1 and TRBJ2-1; D is ambiguous. The CDR3 loop spans 14 amino acids. Trimming pared 3 bases from V and 4 bases from J, leaving 13 bases between. Per germline, CDR1 DFQATT and CDR2 SNEGSKA (reference sequence). Written as DNA, the CDR3 is TGCAGTGCTAGCCCCGCGGCCGGATACAATGAGCAGTTCTTC. This codes for CSASPAAGYNEQFF.

The chain joins TRBV5-1 to TRBJ2-5, with TRBD2 identical over 10 bases. The CDR3 is 15 residues long. The J segment lost 4 bases and the V segment lost 5 bases, leaving 8 bases of the junction unmatched. Germline lookup yields CDR1 SGHRS and CDR2 YFSETQ. CDR3 in DNA: TGCGCCAGCAGACCCCTAGCGGGAGTTGGAGAGACCCAGTACTTC. Its translation is CASRPLAGVGETQYF.

This clonotype was seen repeatedly, ten times or more. J is TRBJ1-1 and V is TRBV3-1; D uncertain. V was clipped by 2 bases and J by 1 base, with 5 bases between them. The CDR3 has 13 residues. The germline gives CDR1 LGHDT, CDR2 YNNKEL (reference sequence). CDR3 nucleotide sequence: TGTGCCAGCAGCCAATGGGGGAACACTGAAGCTTTCTTT. It specifies CASSQWGNTEAFF.

In the case of this clonotype: A read error is likely here: a far larger clone is one base away. V and J are TRBV11-2 and TRBJ2-1, with TRBD2 as a possible D gene (5 bases). The length of the CDR3 is 13 residues. Germline V gives CDR1 SGHAT, CDR2 FQNNGV. The CDR3 bases are TGTGCCAGCAGCAAACGGCGGGTGGAGACCCAGTGCTTC. Its protein is CASSKRRVETQCF.

This clonotype occurred many times. CDR3 sequence: CASSLGGVDQPQHF. Here the CDR3 DNA reads TGTGCCAGCAGTTTAGGTGGGGTAGACCAGCCCCAGCATTTT. The chain carries TRBV12-3 or TRBV12-4 and TRBJ1-5; D not resolved. V gave up 1 base and J gave up 7 bases, with 11 bases separating them. There are 14 residues in the CDR3.

In this sample, this clonotype turned up many times. The gene calls are TRBV28 and TRBJ2-3; 14 nucleotides match TRBD2. This CDR3 comprises 19 residues. V lost 6 bases to trimming and J lost 4 bases; unmatched junction nucleotides: 15. Germline V gene lookup returns CDR1 MDHEN and CDR2 SYDVKM. The CDR3 loop is CASSRHPGLAGEGPDTQYF. The CDR3 DNA reads TGTGCCAGCAGCCGTCACCCGGGACTAGCGGGAGAGGGCCCAGATACGCAGTATTTT.

This clonotype was counted many times. The chain is built from TRBV6-1 and TRBJ1-4, with a weak D call TRBD1 (5 bases). CDR1 and CDR2 (germline): MNHNS, SASEGT. The CDR3 runs to 13 residues. The V gene lost 5 bases and the J gene lost 12 bases, with 16 bases spanning the gap. CDR3 sequence (DNA): TGTGCCAGCAGTATCGAGGGGCTTGGTGAACTGTTTTTT. Amino acid sequence: CASSIEGLGELFF.

A word on this clonotype: At one end the junction does not follow the germline gene, possibly because of a read error. The CDR3 DNA follows: TGTGCCAGCTCATCACCCCGGGGGCGCTTAGAGCAGTACTTC. Translated: CASSSPRGRLEQYF. This sequence joins TRBV18 and TRBJ2-7; D is tentatively TRBD1 or TRBD2 (6 bases each). The CDR3 runs 14 residues. Per germline, CDR1 KGHSH and CDR2 LQKENI.

In the case of this clonotype: This likely stems from a read error, as it lies one base from a far larger clone. V and J are TRBV2 and TRBJ2-2; D might be TRBD1 (6 bases). V lost 4 bases and J 7 bases, leaving 10 bases between the germline ends. CDR1 is SNHLY, CDR2 FYNNEI, per germline. This CDR3 contains 13 residues. In DNA form, the CDR3 reads TGTGCCAGCAGTGTACAGGGCGGCGGGGAGCTGTTTTTT. Protein: CASSVQGGGELFF.

The chain employs TRBV6-1 and TRBJ2-7; TRBD1 might be the D (6 bases). Germline CDR1 and CDR2: MNHNS and SASEGT. Trimming stripped 6 bases from V and 3 bases from J, with 24 bases between. This CDR3 contains 17 residues. The CDR3 region has the DNA TGTGCCAGCAGCCCCTACTCCTCGACGGGACAACTCTACGAGCAGTACTTC. The encoded protein is CASSPYSSTGQLYEQYF.

With respect to this clonotype: This likely stems from a read error, as it lies one base from a far larger clone. V is TRBV9 and J is TRBJ2-5; possible D gene TRBD1, 5 bases. The J call may be mistaken, given a closer DNA end match to TRBJ2-1. This CDR3 has 14 amino acids. The germline CDR1 and CDR2 sequences are SGDLS and YYNGEE. CDR3 loop: CASSGPRQYYEQFF. The CDR3, as DNA: TGTGCCAGCAGCGGTCCTAGACAGTACTACGAGCAGTTCTTC.

There are many counts of this clonotype. The rearrangement links TRBV15 to TRBJ2-1; D is possibly TRBD1 (5 bases). Trimming stripped 0 bases from V and 7 bases from J, with 13 bases between. Germline CDR1 reads LNHNV; CDR2 reads YYDKDF (reference sequence). The CDR3 sequence is 15 residues long. CDR3 amino acids: CATSRDSRVRNEQFF. Written as DNA, the CDR3 is TGTGCCACCAGCAGAGACTCCAGGGTGCGGAATGAGCAGTTCTTC.

Many counts were recorded for this clonotype. The rearrangement uses TRBV6-1 and TRBJ2-3, with 10 bases identical to TRBD2. Germline CDR1 and CDR2: MNHNS and SASEGT. This CDR3 has 16 amino acids. V shed 8 bases, J shed 6 bases, and the junction held 14 bases outside the gene matches. CDR3 DNA: TGTGCCAGCCTGGGGAAGCTAGCGGGAGATGCTGATACGCAGTATTTT. This sequence encodes CASLGKLAGDADTQYF.

This clonotype was recorded only once. This sequence is one base from a far larger clone and is likely a read error. Here the CDR3 omits its conserved ending phenylalanine or tryptophan, so a read error is the likely source. The chain employs TRBV2 and TRBJ2-7, with TRBD1 matching 11 bases. J gave up 5 bases and V 8 bases, and 8 bases lay outside the gene matches. The CDR3 length is 14 residues. Germline CDR1 is SNHLY and CDR2 is FYNNEI. For the CDR3, the DNA is TGTGCCAGCGGAAGTTGGGACAGGGGGAACGAGCAGTACCTC. Its protein product is CASGSWDRGNEQYL.

A word on this clonotype: This may be a read error: a much more frequent sequence differs by one nucleotide. V is TRBV20-1 and J is TRBJ1-4, with unresolved D. The CDR3 has 15 residues. Per germline, CDR1 DFQATT and CDR2 SNEGSKA (reference sequence). The V end lost 5 bases, the J end lost 3 bases, and 16 bases lay between the germline ends. Written as DNA, the CDR3 is TGCAGTGCTGGTCGCGACGGACTTTCTAATGAAAAACTGTTTTTT. Its protein is CSAGRDGLSNEKLFF.